This T cell receptor (beta chain) was recovered during a study of CD8 T cells in Susac syndrome. Study summary: Among the Susac syndrome patients sequenced, over 5 had active disease and eight or nine were in remission.

The CDR3 runs to 13 residues. The germline gives CDR1 SGHTA, CDR2 FQGTGA. V shed 5 bases and J 4 bases; nucleotides not matched to a gene: 4. This clonotype was seen more than once but under ten times. Blood CD8+ and CD4+ T cells underwent high-throughput TCR beta sequencing. Reverse transcription of about 0.5 to 1 ug RNA used random hexamers. A multiplex approach, immunoSEQ multiplex PCR, amplified TCR beta CDR3 across 54 Vbeta and 13 Jbeta. TCRdb reprocessed the immunoSEQ multiplex PCR reads with MiXCR, giving one entry per CDR3 protein. The table lists 200,000 or so distinct CDR3 sequences, roughly 95% of them singletons.

This TCR was recovered from a human donor with Susac syndrome. The chain combines TRBV7-3 with TRBJ2-7; TRBD1 matches at 8 bases. Sequencing was carried out using CD4+ T cells from PBMCs. CDR3 sequence: CASSRTGSYEQYF. The CDR3 bases are TGTGCCAGCAGCCGGACAGGGTCATACGAGCAGTACTTC.